Presented here are 3 T cell receptor beta chains from one specimen sequenced in a study of radiation and T cells in renal cell carcinoma. Using immunoSEQ multiplex PCR, the repertoire was profiled, and TCRdb retains in-frame clones only, with some absent. Counted here are roughly 160,000 clones, about nine tenths occurring once; the ten biggest clones make up about 11%. Time point denoted: blood 4 weeks post-SBRT, at nephrectomy. Stated treatment: 15 Gy SBRT to primary tumor, nephrectomy 4 weeks later. The input for sequencing was blood, taken from a patient whose treatment included radiotherapy and nephrectomy. Receptor source: a woman in her forties or fifties with renal cell carcinoma.

The V call is TRBV5-4, the J call TRBJ1-4; the match to TRBD1 covers 9 bases. The V segment lost 4 bases and the J segment 8 bases; nucleotides outside the gene matches: 12. Germline-derived CDR1 and CDR2 are SGHNT and YYREEE (reference sequence). This CDR3 contains 16 residues. The chain's CDR3 is CASSLGQGPQGEKLFF. The CDR3, as DNA: TGTGCCAGCAGCCTGGGACAGGGTCCTCAAGGGGAAAAACTGTTTTTT.

The V call is TRBV15, the J call TRBJ2-6; D ambiguous. V was cut by 4 bases and J by 4 bases, with 17 bases left in between. The germline V gene encodes CDR1 LNHNV and CDR2 YYDKDF (reference sequence). The CDR3 is made up of 17 amino acids. CDR3: CATSTRDARLGANVLTF. The DNA of the CDR3 is TGTGCCACCAGCACGAGAGATGCGCGGCTAGGGGCCAACGTCCTGACTTTC.

DNA of the CDR3: TGTGCCAGTAAGGTAGCGGGGGGCCCTCAAGAGACCCAGTACTTC. This codes for CASKVAGGPQETQYF. This chain links TRBV19 with TRBJ2-5; 10 nucleotides line up with TRBD2. The CDR3 consists of 15 residues. J lost 2 bases, V lost 7 bases, and 7 bases had no gene match. The germline V gene has CDR1 LNHDA and CDR2 SQIVND (reference sequence).